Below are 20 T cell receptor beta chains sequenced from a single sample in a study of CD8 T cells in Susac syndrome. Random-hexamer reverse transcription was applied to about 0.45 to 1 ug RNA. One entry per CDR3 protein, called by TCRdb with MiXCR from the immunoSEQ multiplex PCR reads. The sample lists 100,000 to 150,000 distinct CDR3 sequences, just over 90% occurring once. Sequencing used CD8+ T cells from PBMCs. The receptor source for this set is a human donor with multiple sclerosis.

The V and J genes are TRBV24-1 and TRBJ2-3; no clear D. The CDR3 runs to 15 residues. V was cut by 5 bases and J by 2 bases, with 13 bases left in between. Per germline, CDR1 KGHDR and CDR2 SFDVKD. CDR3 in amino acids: CATSGREPDTDTQYF. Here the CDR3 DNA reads TGTGCCACCAGTGGTCGAGAACCCGACACAGATACGCAGTATTTT.

The DNA of the CDR3 is TGTGCCAGCTCACCACCGGACAGGGTGAGGGAGCAGTACTTC. It codes for CASSPPDRVREQYF. This sequence joins TRBV18 and TRBJ2-7; 8 bases agree with TRBD1. Germline CDR1 and CDR2: KGHSH and LQKENI. Losses at the gene ends were 0 bases for V and 7 bases for J; bases not matched to a gene: 5. The CDR3 length is 14 residues.

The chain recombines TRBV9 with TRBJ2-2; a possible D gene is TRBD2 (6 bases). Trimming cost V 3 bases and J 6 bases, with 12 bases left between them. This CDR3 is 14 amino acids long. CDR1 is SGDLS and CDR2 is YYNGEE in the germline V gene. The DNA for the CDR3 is TGTGCCAGCAGCGATCCCGGCGGGGCCGGGGAGCTGTTTTTT. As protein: CASSDPGGAGELFF. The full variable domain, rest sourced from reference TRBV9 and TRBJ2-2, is DSGVTQTPKHLITATGQRVTLRCSPRSGDLSVYWYQQSLDQGLQFLIQYYNGEERAKGNILERFSAQQFPDLHSELNLSSLELGDSALYFCASSDPGGAGELFFGEGSRLTVL.

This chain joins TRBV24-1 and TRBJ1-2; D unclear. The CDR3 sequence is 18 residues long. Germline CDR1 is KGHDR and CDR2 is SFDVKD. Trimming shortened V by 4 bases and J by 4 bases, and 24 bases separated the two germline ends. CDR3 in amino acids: CATSDSTEYPDEPYGYTF. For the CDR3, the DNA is TGTGCCACCAGTGACTCGACGGAGTACCCGGATGAACCCTATGGCTACACCTTC.

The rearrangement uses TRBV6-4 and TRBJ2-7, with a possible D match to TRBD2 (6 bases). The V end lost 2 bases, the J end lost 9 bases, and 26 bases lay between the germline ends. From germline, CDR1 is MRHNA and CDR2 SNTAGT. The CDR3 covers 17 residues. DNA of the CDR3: TGTGCCAGCAGTGACCCCAACCCGGGCGGGGCGCCTCGGGGGCAGTACGTC. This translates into CASSDPNPGGAPRGQYV.

CDR3 in amino acids: CASSLLDRPFSTDTQYF. Here the CDR3 DNA reads TGTGCCAGCTCTCTGTTGGACAGGCCTTTTAGCACAGATACGCAGTATTTT. The chain is built from TRBV18 and TRBJ2-3; 7 bases line up with TRBD1. CDR3 length: 17 residues. CDR1 and CDR2 (germline): KGHSH, LQKENI. Trimming took 6 bases from V and 0 from J; bases not matched to a gene: 12. The full variable domain, rest sourced from reference TRBV18 and TRBJ2-3, is NAGVMQNPRHLVRRRGQEARLRCSPMKGHSHVYWYRQLPEEGLKFMVYLQKENIIDESGMPKERFSAEFPKEGPSILRIQQVVRGDSAAYFCASSLLDRPFSTDTQYFGPGTRLTVL.

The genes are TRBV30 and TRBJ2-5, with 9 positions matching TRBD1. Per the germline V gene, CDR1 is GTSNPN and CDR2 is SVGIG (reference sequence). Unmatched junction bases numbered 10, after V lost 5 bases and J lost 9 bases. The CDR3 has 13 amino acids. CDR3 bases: TGTGCCTGGGGCGGGACAGGGAATCGTCCCCAGTACTTC. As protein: CAWGGTGNRPQYF.

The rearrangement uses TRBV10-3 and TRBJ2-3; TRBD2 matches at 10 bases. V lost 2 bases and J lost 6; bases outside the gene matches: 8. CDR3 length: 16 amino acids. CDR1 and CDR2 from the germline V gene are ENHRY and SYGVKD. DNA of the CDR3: TGTGCCATCAGTGAGAGGGAGCGGGGGGGCGGGGATACGCAGTATTTT. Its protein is CAISERERGGGDTQYF.

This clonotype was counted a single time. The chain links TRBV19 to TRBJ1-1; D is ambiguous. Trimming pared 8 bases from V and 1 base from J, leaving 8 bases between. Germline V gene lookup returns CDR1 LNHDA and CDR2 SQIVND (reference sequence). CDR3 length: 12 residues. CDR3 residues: CASYARNTEAFF. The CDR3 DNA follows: TGTGCCAGTTACGCGAGGAACACTGAAGCTTTCTTT.

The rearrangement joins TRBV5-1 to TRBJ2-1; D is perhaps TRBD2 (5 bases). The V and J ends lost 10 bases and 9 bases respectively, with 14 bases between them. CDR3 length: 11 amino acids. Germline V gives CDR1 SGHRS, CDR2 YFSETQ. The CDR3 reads CASWGAGEQFF. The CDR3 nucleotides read TGCGCCTCCTGGGGAGCAGGTGAGCAGTTCTTC.

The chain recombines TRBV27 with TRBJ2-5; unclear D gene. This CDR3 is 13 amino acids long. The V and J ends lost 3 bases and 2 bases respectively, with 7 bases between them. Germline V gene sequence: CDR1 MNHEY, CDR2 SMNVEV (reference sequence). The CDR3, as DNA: TGTGCCAGCAGTTTTAGCCGACAAGAGACCCAGTACTTC. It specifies CASSFSRQETQYF.

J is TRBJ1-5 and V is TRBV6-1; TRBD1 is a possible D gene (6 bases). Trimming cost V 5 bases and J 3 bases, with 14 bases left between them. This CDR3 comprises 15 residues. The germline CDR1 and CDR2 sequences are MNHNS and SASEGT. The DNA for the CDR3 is TGTGCCAGCAGTCCCCCCGGGACACCCAATCAGCCCCAGCATTTT. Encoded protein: CASSPPGTPNQPQHF.

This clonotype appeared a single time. Here the CDR3 reads CAWNPGTGGSPLHF. The CDR3 nucleotides read TGTGCCTGGAACCCCGGGACAGGGGGTTCACCCCTCCACTTT. The chain uses TRBV30 and TRBJ1-6, with 11 bases identical to TRBD1. Germline values: CDR1 GTSNPN, CDR2 SVGIG (reference sequence). There are 14 residues in the CDR3. The V segment lost 4 bases and the J segment 9 bases; nucleotides outside the gene matches: 5.

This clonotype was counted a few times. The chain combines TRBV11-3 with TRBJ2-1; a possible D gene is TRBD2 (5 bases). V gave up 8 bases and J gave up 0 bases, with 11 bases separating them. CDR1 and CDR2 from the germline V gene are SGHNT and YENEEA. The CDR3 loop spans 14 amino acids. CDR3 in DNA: TGTGCCAGCGGCGGACGGGGCTCCTACAATGAGCAGTTCTTC. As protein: CASGGRGSYNEQFF. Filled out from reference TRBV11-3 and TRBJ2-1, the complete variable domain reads EAGVVQSPRYKIIEKKQPVAFWCNPISGHNTLYWYLQNLGQGPELLIRYENEEAVDDSQLPKDRFSAERLKGVDSTLKIQPAELGDSAVYLCASGGRGSYNEQFFGPGTRLTVL.

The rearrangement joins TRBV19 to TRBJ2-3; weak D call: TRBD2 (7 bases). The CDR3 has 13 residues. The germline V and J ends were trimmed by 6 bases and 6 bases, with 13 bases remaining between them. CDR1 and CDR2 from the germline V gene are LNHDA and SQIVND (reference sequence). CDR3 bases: TGTGCCAGTAGGCGGGGCGGGGGCGATACGCAGTATTTT. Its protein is CASRRGGGDTQYF.

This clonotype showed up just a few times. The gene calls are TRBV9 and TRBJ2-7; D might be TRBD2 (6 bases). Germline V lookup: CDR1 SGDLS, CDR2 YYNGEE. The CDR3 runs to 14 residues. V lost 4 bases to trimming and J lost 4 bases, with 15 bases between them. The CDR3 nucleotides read TGTGCCAGCAGCATTTCGTTCCGGGGGTACGAGCAGTACTTC. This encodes CASSISFRGYEQYF. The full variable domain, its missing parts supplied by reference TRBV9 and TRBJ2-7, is DSGVTQTPKHLITATGQRVTLRCSPRSGDLSVYWYQQSLDQGLQFLIQYYNGEERAKGNILERFSAQQFPDLHSELNLSSLELGDSALYFCASSISFRGYEQYFGPGTRLTVT.

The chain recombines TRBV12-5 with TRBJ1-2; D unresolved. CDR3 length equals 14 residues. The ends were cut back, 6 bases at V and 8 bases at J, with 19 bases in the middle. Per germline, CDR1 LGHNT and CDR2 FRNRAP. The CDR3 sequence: CASGIPVPGEGYTF. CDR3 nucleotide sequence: TGTGCTAGTGGGATACCTGTTCCCGGGGAAGGCTACACCTTC.

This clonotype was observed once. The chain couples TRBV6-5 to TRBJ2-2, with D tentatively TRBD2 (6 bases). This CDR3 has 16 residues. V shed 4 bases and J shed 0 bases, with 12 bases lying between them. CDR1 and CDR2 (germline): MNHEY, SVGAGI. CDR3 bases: TGTGCCAGCAGTTCTCGGGGGATCGCGAACACCGGGGAGCTGTTTTTT. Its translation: CASSSRGIANTGELFF.

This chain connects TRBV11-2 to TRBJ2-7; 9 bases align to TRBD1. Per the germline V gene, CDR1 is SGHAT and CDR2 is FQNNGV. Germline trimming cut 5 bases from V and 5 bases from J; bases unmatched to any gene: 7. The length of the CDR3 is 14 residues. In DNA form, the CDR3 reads TGTGCCAGCAGCCCCGGGGGGACAGGGAACGAGCAGTACTTC. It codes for CASSPGGTGNEQYF. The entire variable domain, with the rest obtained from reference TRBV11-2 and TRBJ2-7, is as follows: EAGVAQSPRYKIIEKRQSVAFWCNPISGHATLYWYQQILGQGPKLLIQFQNNGVVDDSQLPKDRFSAERLKGVDSTLKIQPAKLEDSAVYLCASSPGGTGNEQYFGPGTRLTVT.

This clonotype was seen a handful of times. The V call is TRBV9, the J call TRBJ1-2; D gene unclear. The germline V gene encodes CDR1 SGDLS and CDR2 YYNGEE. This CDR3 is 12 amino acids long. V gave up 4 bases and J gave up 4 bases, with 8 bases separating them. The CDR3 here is CASSPGPYGYTF. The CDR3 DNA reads TGTGCCAGCAGCCCCGGCCCCTATGGCTACACCTTC. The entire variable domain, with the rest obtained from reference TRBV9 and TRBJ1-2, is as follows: DSGVTQTPKHLITATGQRVTLRCSPRSGDLSVYWYQQSLDQGLQFLIQYYNGEERAKGNILERFSAQQFPDLHSELNLSSLELGDSALYFCASSPGPYGYTFGSGTRLTVV.